This entry is about one TCR beta chain. For recovered donors of Cohort 3, there were two negative PCRs, clearance, or symptom resolution. Authors' data handling: Amplified reference gene primers provided the basis for estimating nucleated cell counts. Measured with immunoSEQ multiplex PCR; TCRdb has only the in-frame clones, and not every one. V, J and clone size derive from that table, while D and trimming were established from the DNA sequence. The sample has 150,000 to 200,000 clones, around 84% seen once; the top ten hold about 6%. This sample was included in a study of blood T cell repertoires in COVID-19. On the study more broadly: Acute and convalescent COVID-19 specimens originated in the United States, Italy and Spain. The cDNA or gDNA used as material had been derived from T cells, B-cell-depleted T cells, or PBMCs.

From germline, CDR1 is SEHNR and CDR2 FQNEAQ (reference sequence). The CDR3 is 16 amino acids. Deletions cut 6 bases from V and 1 base from J, with 17 bases between. Sequenced: PBMCs or T cells enriched from blood (not recorded which). V and J are TRBV7-9 and TRBJ2-3, with a tentative D call TRBD2 (7 bases). The TCR sequence derives from a man between 35 and 55 years old who had recovered from COVID-19. The CDR3 DNA follows: TGTGCCAGCAGTCGTCAGGGGAGGGGCGGCACAGATACGCAGTATTTT. Protein product: CASSRQGRGGTDTQYF.